Listed here are 28 T cell receptor beta chains from one sample, sequenced in a study of shared clonotypes between healthy human individuals. The protocol was immunoSEQ multiplex PCR, while the TCRdb copy is restricted to in-frame clones and leaves out a portion. This sample yields 950,000 to 1,100,000 clones, of which roughly 80% are seen a single time; approximately 1.5% belongs to the top ten. Sequencing was carried out using memory CD4+ T cells sorted from blood. Subset specified: CD45RA-negative fraction. These receptors all come from a man between 18 and 35 years old in good health.

The chain joins TRBV6-1 to TRBJ2-1; weak D call: TRBD1 (5 bases). V was cut by 11 bases and J by 9 bases, with 20 bases left in between. Germline CDR1 MNHNS, CDR2 SASEGT. The CDR3 loop spans 13 amino acids. As DNA, the CDR3 is TGTGCCGCCCAGGGCATTTCTGGAGTTGAGCAGTTCTTC. It specifies CAAQGISGVEQFF.

The chain carries TRBV4-2 and TRBJ2-2; 8 bases agree with TRBD1. This CDR3 contains 16 residues. The germline gives CDR1 LGHNA, CDR2 YNFKEQ. The V segment lost 2 bases and the J segment 4 bases; nucleotides outside the gene matches: 6. The CDR3 DNA is TGTGCCAGCAGCCAATCTGGACAGGGCGGCACCGGGGAGCTGTTTTTT. It encodes CASSQSGQGGTGELFF.

The V call is TRBV6-1, the J call TRBJ1-2; D is possibly TRBD1 (5 bases). The CDR3 contains 14 residues. The V end was cut by 2 bases, the J end by 6 bases, with 13 bases between. Looked up from germline, CDR1 is MNHNS and CDR2 is SASEGT. CDR3 coding DNA: TGTGCCAGCAGTGAACGGGGGATTCGGGATGGCTACACCTTC. It is translated as CASSERGIRDGYTF.

The V gene is TRBV21-1, the J gene TRBJ1-5. TRBV21-1 counts as a pseudogene. The CDR3 consists of 15 residues. The CDR3 nucleotides read TGTGCCAGCAGCAAAAGATGGGGGGGCAATCAGCCCCAGCATTTT. This gives the protein CASSKRWGGNQPQHF.

This clone occurred a few times. This chain links TRBV10-2 with TRBJ1-6; D uncertain. The CDR3 has 12 amino acids. Trimming cost V 7 bases and J 7 bases, with 8 bases left between them. Germline V gene lookup returns CDR1 WSHSY and CDR2 SAAADI. The CDR3 here is CASTAHNSPLHF. The CDR3 coding sequence is TGCGCCAGCACTGCACACAATTCACCCCTCCACTTT.

The chain employs TRBV12-5 and TRBJ1-1; D is unresolved. The CDR3 spans 14 residues. Germline lookup yields CDR1 LGHNT and CDR2 FRNRAP. Trimming left V 7 bases short and J 3 bases short, with 15 bases between. CDR3 coding DNA: TGTGCTAGTGCCTTGAGACCGTCTCACACTGAAGCTTTCTTT. Protein product: CASALRPSHTEAFF.

V and J are TRBV5-1 and TRBJ2-1; 12 bases line up with TRBD2. The V and J ends lost 0 bases and 4 bases, in that order; junction bases with no gene match: 8. CDR1 and CDR2 from the germline V gene are SGHRS and YFSETQ. This CDR3 region has 18 residues. The CDR3 reads CASSLATLAGGNYNEQFF. The CDR3 DNA is TGCGCCAGCAGCTTGGCCACGCTAGCGGGGGGGAATTACAATGAGCAGTTCTTC.

This clone was counted a few times. The rearrangement uses TRBV14 and TRBJ1-1; no firm D call. V was clipped by 2 bases and J by 0 bases, with 4 bases between them. Germline CDR1 SGHDN, CDR2 FVKESK. The CDR3 is 13 amino acids. The DNA for the CDR3 is TGTGCCAGCAGCCAAAGAATGAACACTGAAGCTTTCTTT. Protein: CASSQRMNTEAFF.

The chain couples TRBV27 to TRBJ1-1, with D possibly being TRBD1 (5 bases). V was clipped by 3 bases and J by 4 bases, with 12 bases between them. CDR3 length equals 14 residues. Germline lookup yields CDR1 MNHEY and CDR2 SMNVEV (reference sequence). The CDR3 DNA follows: TGTGCCAGCAGTTTCGGGACCTCGAGCACTGAAGCTTTCTTT. The encoded protein is CASSFGTSSTEAFF.

The chain employs TRBV7-2 and TRBJ1-2; D uncertain. CDR3 length: 15 amino acids. Germline-derived CDR1 and CDR2 are SGHTA and FQGNSA. V lost 1 base, J lost 3 bases, and 12 bases lay in between. This CDR3 is CASSLVREAYYGYTF. DNA for the CDR3: TGTGCCAGCAGCTTAGTCCGGGAGGCTTACTATGGCTACACCTTC.

This clone came up once. J is TRBJ2-1 and V is TRBV2; 8 nucleotides match TRBD1. Germline loops: CDR1 SNHLY, CDR2 FYNNEI. V lost 8 bases to trimming and J lost 2 bases; unmatched junction nucleotides: 5. This CDR3 contains 14 residues. Written as DNA, the CDR3 is TGTGCCAGCGCTCGGACAGGGCCCTACAATGAGCAGTTCTTC. Amino acids: CASARTGPYNEQFF.

In DNA, the CDR3 is TGTGCCAGCAGCGTACAGGGAATTAGCACTGAAGCTTTCTTT. Translating gives CASSVQGISTEAFF. The V call is TRBV6-5, the J call TRBJ1-1; possible D gene TRBD1, 6 bases. Per the germline V gene, CDR1 is MNHEY and CDR2 is SVGAGI. The CDR3 is made up of 14 amino acids. The germline V and J ends were trimmed by 6 bases and 4 bases, with 15 bases remaining between them.

The rearrangement joins TRBV27 to TRBJ1-4; D not certain. The CDR3 totals 17 residues. The germline V gene has CDR1 MNHEY and CDR2 SMNVEV (reference sequence). The germline V and J ends were trimmed by 5 bases and 0 bases, with 16 bases remaining between them. Written as DNA, the CDR3 is TGTGCCAGCAGTCTGAACACGGGATTTTCAACTAATGAAAAACTGTTTTTT. Translated: CASSLNTGFSTNEKLFF.

This chain uses TRBV5-1 with TRBJ2-3; D not certain. The ends were cut back, 0 bases at V and 6 bases at J, with 14 bases in the middle. Germline lookup yields CDR1 SGHRS and CDR2 YFSETQ. This CDR3 spans 15 amino acids. CDR3 bases: TGCGCCAGCAGCTTGGGTCTAAGGGAAGTGGATACGCAGTATTTT. It encodes CASSLGLREVDTQYF. Drawing the rest from reference TRBV5-1 and TRBJ2-3, the complete variable domain is KAGVTQTPRYLIKTRGQQVTLSCSPISGHRSVSWYQQTPGQGLQFLFEYFSETQRNKGNFPGRFSGRQFSNSRSEMNVSTLELGDSALYLCASSLGLREVDTQYFGPGTRLTVL.

CDR3 DNA sequence: TGTGCCGGCCGAGCCGCGGGAAATGGGGAGACCCAGTACTTC. Encoded protein: CAGRAAGNGETQYF. The chain uses TRBV7-9 and TRBJ2-5; D might be TRBD2 (6 bases). Germline V gives CDR1 SEHNR, CDR2 FQNEAQ (reference sequence). The CDR3 totals 14 residues. Trimming removed 11 bases from V and 5 bases from J, with 21 bases in between.

CDR3 bases: TGTGCCAGCTCACCGAAACAGGCTCCCTACAATGAGCAGTTCTTC. Amino acid sequence: CASSPKQAPYNEQFF. The genes are TRBV18 and TRBJ2-1; possible D gene TRBD1, 5 bases. Per germline, CDR1 KGHSH and CDR2 LQKENI. The V and J ends lost 3 bases and 2 bases respectively, with 11 bases between them. The CDR3 is 15 residues long.

This clone appeared a few times. The chain carries TRBV2 and TRBJ1-4; TRBD1 might be the D (6 bases). The CDR3 spans 16 residues. The V end lost 5 bases, the J end lost 7 bases, and 20 bases lay between the germline ends. Germline CDR1 SNHLY, CDR2 FYNNEI. The CDR3 sequence: CASSTRAPDRSEKLFF. CDR3 sequence (DNA): TGTGCCAGCAGTACCCGGGCTCCCGACAGGAGTGAAAAACTGTTTTTT.

The chain joins TRBV7-8 to TRBJ1-2; 8 nucleotides agree with TRBD1. After removal of 5 bases from V and 5 bases from J, the junction contained 4 bases not matched to a gene. This CDR3 is 13 amino acids long. Germline loops: CDR1 SGHVS, CDR2 FQNEAQ. CDR3 loop: CASSRGQDYGYTF. In DNA, the CDR3 is TGTGCCAGCAGCCGGGGACAGGATTATGGCTACACCTTC.

The chain recombines TRBV19 with TRBJ1-6; maybe TRBD1 (5 bases). Germline values: CDR1 LNHDA, CDR2 SQIVND (reference sequence). Trimming left V 7 bases short and J 10 bases short, with 17 bases between. This CDR3 has 14 residues. Here the CDR3 DNA reads TGTGCCAGTAAGGAAAGGGGATCGGGGTCACCCCTCCACTTT. Translated, it gives CASKERGSGSPLHF.

The V and J genes are TRBV10-3 and TRBJ2-5; 12 nucleotides align to TRBD2. Germline values: CDR1 ENHRY, CDR2 SYGVKD. The trim removed 3 bases at V and 1 base at J, leaving 6 bases unmatched. The CDR3 covers 17 residues. CDR3 nucleotide sequence: TGTGCCATCAGTGATCGACTAGCGGGGGCCACCCAAGAGACCCAGTACTTC. Its protein is CAISDRLAGATQETQYF.

The chain recombines TRBV9 with TRBJ2-1, with D perhaps matching TRBD2 (6 bases). V was shortened by 2 bases and J by 4 bases, with 13 bases between the two germline ends. This CDR3 spans 15 amino acids. Germline assignment: CDR1 SGDLS and CDR2 YYNGEE. For the CDR3, the DNA is TGTGCCAGCAGCGTCGGGACTCAAACTTACAATGAGCAGTTCTTC. Protein: CASSVGTQTYNEQFF.

This clone was recorded once. V is TRBV5-1 and J is TRBJ2-3; D perhaps matches TRBD2 (6 bases). The CDR3 covers 16 residues. Germline lookup yields CDR1 SGHRS and CDR2 YFSETQ. With 4 bases removed from V and 3 bases from J, the gap between germline ends came to 18 bases. This CDR3 is CASSPAVGGGTDTQYF. CDR3 nucleotide sequence: TGCGCCAGCAGCCCCGCAGTGGGAGGAGGGACAGATACGCAGTATTTT.

This chain joins TRBV27 and TRBJ2-3; D remains unclear. Germline V CDR1 and CDR2: MNHEY, SMNVEV (reference sequence). The CDR3 totals 13 residues. V lost 6 bases and J 5 bases, leaving 12 bases between the germline ends. The CDR3 sequence is CASSPYERDTQYF. The DNA for the CDR3 is TGTGCCAGCAGCCCCTACGAAAGAGATACGCAGTATTTT.

The chain uses TRBV13 and TRBJ1-3; D unresolved. The CDR3 is 15 residues long. Trimming removed 2 bases at V and 0 bases at J, with 8 bases between. CDR1 is PRHDT and CDR2 is FYEKMQ in the germline V gene (reference sequence). The CDR3 sequence is CASSLRVTSGNTIYF. The CDR3 bases are TGTGCCAGCAGCTTACGGGTGACCTCTGGAAACACCATATATTTT.

The gene calls are TRBV7-2 and TRBJ2-7; D is possibly TRBD2 (6 bases). Germline CDR1 SGHTA, CDR2 FQGNSA. The CDR3 is 14 residues long. V lost 6 bases, J lost 5 bases, and 17 bases lay in between. For the CDR3, the DNA is TGTGCCAGCAGTCCGAGCCTAGCGATCGACGAGCAGTACTTC. The encoded protein is CASSPSLAIDEQYF.

This chain connects TRBV7-2 to TRBJ2-7, with D perhaps TRBD2 (5 bases). The CDR3 runs to 15 residues. V was cut by 1 base and J by 2 bases, with 12 bases left in between. Germline V CDR1 and CDR2: SGHTA, FQGNSA. The CDR3 loop reads CASSLVYPGAYEQYF. CDR3 nucleotides: TGTGCCAGCAGCTTAGTCTACCCCGGGGCCTACGAGCAGTACTTC.

Concerning this clone itself: This same CDR3 is encoded by further DNA sequences in the sample. The gene calls are TRBV7-9 and TRBJ2-1; D remains ambiguous. This CDR3 has 14 residues. Trimming stripped 2 bases from V and 6 bases from J, with 11 bases between. The germline gives CDR1 SEHNR, CDR2 FQNEAQ (reference sequence). CDR3 protein: CASSLSSPGNEQFF. The CDR3 coding sequence is TGTGCCAGCAGCTTATCGTCCCCCGGCAATGAGCAGTTCTTC.

The chain is built from TRBV7-6 and TRBJ2-3; 9 bases agree with TRBD2. CDR3 length: 16 amino acids. Germline-derived CDR1 and CDR2 are SGHVS and FNYEAQ. The V and J ends lost 2 bases and 2 bases, in that order; junction bases with no gene match: 5. CDR3 sequence: CASSLSSGGNTDTQYF. In nucleotides, the CDR3 is TGTGCCAGCAGCTTATCCAGCGGGGGGAACACAGATACGCAGTATTTT.